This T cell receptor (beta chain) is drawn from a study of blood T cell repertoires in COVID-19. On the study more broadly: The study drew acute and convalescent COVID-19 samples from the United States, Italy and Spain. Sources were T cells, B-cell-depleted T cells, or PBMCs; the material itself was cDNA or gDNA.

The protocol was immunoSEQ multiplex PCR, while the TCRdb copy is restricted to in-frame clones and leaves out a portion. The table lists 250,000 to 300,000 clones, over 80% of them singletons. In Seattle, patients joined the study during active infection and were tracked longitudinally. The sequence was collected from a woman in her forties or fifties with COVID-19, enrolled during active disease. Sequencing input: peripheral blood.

The CDR3 sequence is CASNRGPYEQYF. CDR3 DNA sequence: TGTGCCAGCAACAGGGGGCCCTACGAGCAGTACTTC. The V gene is TRBV5-6, the J gene TRBJ2-7; the match to TRBD1 covers 9 bases. The germline V gene encodes CDR1 SGHDT and CDR2 YYEEEE. The CDR3 loop spans 12 amino acids. Unmatched junction bases numbered 0, after V lost 6 bases and J lost 2 bases.